The sequence of this T cell receptor (beta chain) was determined in a study of T cell responses to AZD1222 COVID-19 vaccine. To note about this clone: Its target is unknown. Other nucleotide sequences in the sample specify the same CDR3.

TCRdb's copy holds only in-frame clones and misses some; the assay was immunoSEQ multiplex PCR. The sample records 150,000 or so clones, over 85% being singletons. Study results and caveats: The sample set comprised mostly white British donors with more females, and clonal diversity was possibly underestimated. Repertoires were collected only later (after the peak T cell response had occurred). Spike-wide coverage was observed for vaccine-associated CD4 TCRs, with dominant responses at 160-218 and 743-854.

Sample: peripheral blood, taken on day 0 of AZD1222 vaccination. This sequence was found in an adult in good health.

This chain's CDR3 is CASSQVTGWGGSTYEQYF. The CDR3 nucleotides are TGTGCCAGCAGCCAAGTCACAGGGTGGGGCGGTAGCACCTACGAGCAGTACTTC. V gene TRBV3-1 (or the pseudogene TRBV3-2) combines with J gene TRBJ2-7, with a tentative D call TRBD1 (6 bases). This CDR3 is built from 18 residues. Trimming removed 1 base at V and 2 bases at J, with 21 bases between. CDR1 and CDR2 (germline): LGHDT, YNNKEL (reference sequence).